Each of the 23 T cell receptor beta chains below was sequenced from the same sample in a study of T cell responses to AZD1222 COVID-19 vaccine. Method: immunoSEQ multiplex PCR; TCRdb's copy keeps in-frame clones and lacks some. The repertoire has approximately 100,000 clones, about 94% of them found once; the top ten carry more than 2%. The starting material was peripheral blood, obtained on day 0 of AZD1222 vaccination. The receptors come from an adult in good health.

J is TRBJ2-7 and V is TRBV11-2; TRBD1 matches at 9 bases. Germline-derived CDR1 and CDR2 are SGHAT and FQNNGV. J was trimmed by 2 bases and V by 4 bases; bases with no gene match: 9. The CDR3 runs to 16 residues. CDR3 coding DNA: TGTGCCAGCAGCTCCAGGGACAGGGCATCTCCCTACGAGCAGTACTTC. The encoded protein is CASSSRDRASPYEQYF.

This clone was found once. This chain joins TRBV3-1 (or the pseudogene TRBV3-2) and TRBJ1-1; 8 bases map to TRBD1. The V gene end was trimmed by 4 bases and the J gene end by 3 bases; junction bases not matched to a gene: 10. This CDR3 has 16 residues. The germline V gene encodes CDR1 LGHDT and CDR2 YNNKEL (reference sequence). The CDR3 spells CASSLGIQTGDTEAFF. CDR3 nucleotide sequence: TGTGCCAGCAGCCTAGGAATCCAGACAGGGGACACTGAAGCTTTCTTT.

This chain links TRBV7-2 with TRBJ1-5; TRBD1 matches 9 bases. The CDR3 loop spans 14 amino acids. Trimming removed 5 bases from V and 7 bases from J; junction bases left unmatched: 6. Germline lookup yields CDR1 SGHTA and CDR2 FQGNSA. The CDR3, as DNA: TGTGCCAGCAGCGGCAGGACAGGGGAGCAGCCCCAGCATTTT. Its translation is CASSGRTGEQPQHF.

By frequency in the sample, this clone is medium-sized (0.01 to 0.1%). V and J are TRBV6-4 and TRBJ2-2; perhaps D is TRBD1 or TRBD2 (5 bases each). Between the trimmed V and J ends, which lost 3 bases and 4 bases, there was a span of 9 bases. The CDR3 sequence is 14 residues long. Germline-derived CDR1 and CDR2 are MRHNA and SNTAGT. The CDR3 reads CASSDSGTTGELFF. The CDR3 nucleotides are TGTGCCAGCAGTGATTCCGGGACCACCGGGGAGCTGTTTTTT.

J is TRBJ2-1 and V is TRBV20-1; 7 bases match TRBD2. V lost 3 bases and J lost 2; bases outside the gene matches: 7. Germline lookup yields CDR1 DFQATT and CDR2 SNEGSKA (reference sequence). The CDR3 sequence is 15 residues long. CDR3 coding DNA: TGCAGTGCTAGTAACGGCGGGAGACCCTACAATGAGCAGTTCTTC. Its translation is CSASNGGRPYNEQFF.

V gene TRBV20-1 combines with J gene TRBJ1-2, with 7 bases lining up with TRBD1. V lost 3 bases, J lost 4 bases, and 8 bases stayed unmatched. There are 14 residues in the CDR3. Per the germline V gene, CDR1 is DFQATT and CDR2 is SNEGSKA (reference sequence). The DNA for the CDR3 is TGCAGTGCTAGTCCTCAGCCAGGGGGCTATGGCTACACCTTC. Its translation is CSASPQPGGYGYTF.

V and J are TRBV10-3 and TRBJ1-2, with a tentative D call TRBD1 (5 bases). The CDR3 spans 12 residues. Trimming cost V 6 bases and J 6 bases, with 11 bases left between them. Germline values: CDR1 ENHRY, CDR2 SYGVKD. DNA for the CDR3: TGTGCCATCAGCATGGGGCTGAATGGCTACACCTTC. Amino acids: CAISMGLNGYTF.

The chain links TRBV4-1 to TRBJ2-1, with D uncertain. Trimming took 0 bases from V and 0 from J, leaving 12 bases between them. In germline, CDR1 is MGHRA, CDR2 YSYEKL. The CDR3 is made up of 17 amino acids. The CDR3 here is CASSQDPAASSYNEQFF. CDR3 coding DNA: TGCGCCAGCAGCCAAGATCCTGCGGCAAGCTCCTACAATGAGCAGTTCTTC.

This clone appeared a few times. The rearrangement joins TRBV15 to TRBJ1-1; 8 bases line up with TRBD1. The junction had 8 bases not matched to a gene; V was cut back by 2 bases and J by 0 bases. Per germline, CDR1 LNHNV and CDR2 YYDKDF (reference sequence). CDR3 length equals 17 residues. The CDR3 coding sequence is TGTGCCACCAGCAGATCAGGGGGCGTCCTTATGAACACTGAAGCTTTCTTT. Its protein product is CATSRSGGVLMNTEAFF.

The CDR3 region has the DNA TGTGCCAGCAGCTCGAAACAGGGACAGGTCGAGAACACTGAAGCTTTCTTT. Protein: CASSSKQGQVENTEAFF. The rearrangement uses TRBV7-9 and TRBJ1-1; 8 positions agree with TRBD1. Germline V gives CDR1 SEHNR, CDR2 FQNEAQ (reference sequence). The CDR3 extends over 17 amino acids. V gave up 4 bases and J gave up 1 base; unmatched junction bases: 11. Drawing the rest from reference TRBV7-9 and TRBJ1-1, the complete variable domain is DTGVSQNPRHKITKRGQNVTFRCDPISEHNRLYWYRQTLGQGPEFLTYFQNEAQLEKSRLLSDRFSAERPKGSFSTLEIQRTEQGDSAMYLCASSSKQGQVENTEAFFGQGTRLTVV.

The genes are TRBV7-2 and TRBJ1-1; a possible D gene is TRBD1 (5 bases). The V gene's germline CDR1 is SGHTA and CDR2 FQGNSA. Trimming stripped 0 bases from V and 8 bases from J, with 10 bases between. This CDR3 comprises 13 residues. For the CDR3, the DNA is TGTGCCAGCAGCTTAGCGGGACGGAGGGAAGCTTTCTTT. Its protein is CASSLAGRREAFF.

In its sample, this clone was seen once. CDR3 sequence: CASSSDRGRYGYTF. The CDR3 region has the DNA TGTGCCAGCAGCTCGGACAGGGGGCGTTATGGCTACACCTTC. This chain connects TRBV7-9 to TRBJ1-2, with 11 bases matching TRBD1. V lost 4 bases, J lost 5 bases, and 3 bases stayed unmatched. This CDR3 contains 14 residues. CDR1 is SEHNR, CDR2 FQNEAQ, per germline (reference sequence).

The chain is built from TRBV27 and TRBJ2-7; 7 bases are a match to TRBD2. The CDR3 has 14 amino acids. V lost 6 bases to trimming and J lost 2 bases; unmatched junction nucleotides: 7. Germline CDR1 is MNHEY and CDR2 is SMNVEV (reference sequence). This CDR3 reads CASSAGLAAYEQYF. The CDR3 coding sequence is TGTGCCAGCAGCGCCGGGCTAGCGGCCTACGAGCAGTACTTC.

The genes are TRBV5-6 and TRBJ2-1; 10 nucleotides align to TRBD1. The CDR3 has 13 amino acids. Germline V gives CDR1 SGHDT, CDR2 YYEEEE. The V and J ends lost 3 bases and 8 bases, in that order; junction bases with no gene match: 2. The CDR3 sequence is CASSSDRGHEQFF. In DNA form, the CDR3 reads TGTGCCAGCAGCTCAGACAGGGGGCATGAGCAGTTCTTC.

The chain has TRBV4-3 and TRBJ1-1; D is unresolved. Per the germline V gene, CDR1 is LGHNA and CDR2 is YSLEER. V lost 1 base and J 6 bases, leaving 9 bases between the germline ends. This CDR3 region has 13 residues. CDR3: CASSQGGFSEAFF. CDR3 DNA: TGCGCCAGCAGCCAAGGGGGATTTTCTGAAGCTTTCTTT.

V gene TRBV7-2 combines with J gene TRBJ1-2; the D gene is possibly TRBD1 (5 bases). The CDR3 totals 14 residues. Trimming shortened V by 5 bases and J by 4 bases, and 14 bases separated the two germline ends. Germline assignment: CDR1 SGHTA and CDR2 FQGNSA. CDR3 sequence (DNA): TGTGCCAGCAGCGCCGGGACCTCCGCCTATGGCTACACCTTC. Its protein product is CASSAGTSAYGYTF. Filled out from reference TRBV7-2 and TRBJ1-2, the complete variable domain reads GAGVSQSPSNKVTEKGKDVELRCDPISGHTALYWYRQSLGQGLEFLIYFQGNSAPDKSGLPSDRFSAERTGGSVSTLTIQRTQQEDSAVYLCASSAGTSAYGYTFGSGTRLTVV.

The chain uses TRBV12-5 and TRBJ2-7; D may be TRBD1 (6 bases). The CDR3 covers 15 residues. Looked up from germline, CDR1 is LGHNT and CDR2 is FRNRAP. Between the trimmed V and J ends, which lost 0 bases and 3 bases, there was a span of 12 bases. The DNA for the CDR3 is TGTGCTAGTGGTTTGGTAGTGGGGGCATACTACGAGCAGTACTTC. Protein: CASGLVVGAYYEQYF.

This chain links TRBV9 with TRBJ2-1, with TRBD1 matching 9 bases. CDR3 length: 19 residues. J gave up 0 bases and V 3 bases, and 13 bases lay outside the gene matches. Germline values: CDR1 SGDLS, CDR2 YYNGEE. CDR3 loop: CASSGSPGQGLSSYNEQFF. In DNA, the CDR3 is TGTGCCAGCAGCGGGAGTCCGGGACAGGGATTAAGCTCCTACAATGAGCAGTTCTTC.

The CDR3 bases are TGTGCCAGCAGCCACGATAGCTCTGGAAACACCATATATTTT. Protein product: CASSHDSSGNTIYF. The chain links TRBV3-1 (or the pseudogene TRBV3-2) to TRBJ1-3; D gene unclear. V gave up 3 bases and J gave up 0 bases, with 6 bases separating them. CDR3 length: 14 amino acids. CDR1 and CDR2 (germline): LGHDT, YNNKEL (reference sequence).

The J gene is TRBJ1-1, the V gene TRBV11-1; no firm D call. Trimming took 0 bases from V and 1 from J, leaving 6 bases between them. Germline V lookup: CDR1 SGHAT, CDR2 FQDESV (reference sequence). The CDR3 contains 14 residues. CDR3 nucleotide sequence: TGTGCCAGCAGCTTAGCCCCCAGGAACACTGAAGCTTTCTTT. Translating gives CASSLAPRNTEAFF.

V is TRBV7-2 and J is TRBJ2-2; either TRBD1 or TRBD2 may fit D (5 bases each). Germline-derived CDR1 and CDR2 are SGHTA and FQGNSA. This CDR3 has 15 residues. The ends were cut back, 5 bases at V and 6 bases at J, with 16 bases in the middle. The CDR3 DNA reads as TGTGCCAGCAGCCCGCCGGGACGGACGGCCGGGGAGCTGTTTTTT. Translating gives CASSPPGRTAGELFF.

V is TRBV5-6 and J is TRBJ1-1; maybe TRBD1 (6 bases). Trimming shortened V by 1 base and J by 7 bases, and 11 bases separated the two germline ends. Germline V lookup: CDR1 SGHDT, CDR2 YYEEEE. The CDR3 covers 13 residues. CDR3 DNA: TGTGCCAGCAGCTTGTGGCAGGACAGTGAAGCTTTCTTT. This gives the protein CASSLWQDSEAFF. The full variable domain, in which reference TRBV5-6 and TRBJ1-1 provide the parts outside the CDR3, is DAGVTQSPTHLIKTRGQQVTLRCSPKSGHDTVSWYQQALGQGPQFIFQYYEEEERQRGNFPDRFSGHQFPNYSSELNVNALLLGDSALYLCASSLWQDSEAFFGQGTRLTVV.

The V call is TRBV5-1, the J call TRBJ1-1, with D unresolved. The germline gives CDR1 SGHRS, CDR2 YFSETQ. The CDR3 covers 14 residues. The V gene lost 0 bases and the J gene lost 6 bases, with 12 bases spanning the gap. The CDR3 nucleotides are TGCGCCAGCAGCTTGGGCATTCTGGGAGCTGAAGCTTTCTTT. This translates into CASSLGILGAEAFF.